This TCR beta chain was profiled in a study of blood T cell repertoires in COVID-19. V lost 1 base, J lost 5 bases, and 6 bases lay in between. The CDR3 runs 14 residues. Germline assignment: CDR1 LGHDT and CDR2 YNNKEL (reference sequence). In the original processing: How many nucleated cells were present was estimated from reference gene primer amplification. Libraries were prepared by immunoSEQ multiplex PCR; TCRdb keeps only in-frame clonotypes and omits some of them. The V and J calls and clone size were taken over from that table, and D and trimming were inferred from the DNA. The data contain around 140,000 clones, approximately 80% of them singletons.

The TCR was taken from a woman aged 80 or older with active or convalescent COVID-19. The chain couples TRBV3-1 (or the pseudogene TRBV3-2) to TRBJ1-6; possibly TRBD1 for D (6 bases). Sequencing was performed on peripheral blood. The CDR3 nucleotides read TGTGCCAGCAGCCAAGCAGGGGATAATTCACCCCTCCACTTT. Protein: CASSQAGDNSPLHF.